This record looks at one T cell receptor beta chain sequence and its context. Its matching antigen is unknown. It was with 60 Vbeta and 13 Jbeta primers that the PCR ran. Study processing details: Per a later analysis, the number of unique TCR beta chains was some 75 million, of which roughly 10 million were shared. The repertoire was sequenced with immunoSEQ multiplex PCR; TCRdb's copy has only in-frame clones and lacks some. V, J and clone size are those of that table, while D and trimming were read from the DNA. The table has roughly 140,000 clones, roughly three quarters seen once. The length of the CDR3 is 15 residues. The J segment lost 7 bases and the V segment lost 6 bases, leaving 8 bases of the junction unmatched. Germline V lookup: CDR1 SNHLY, CDR2 FYNNEI. This record comes from a study of cytomegalovirus exposure and HLA in healthy donors. Overall study findings and caveats: Follow-up analysis later connected one missense variant in DCLRE1C with trimming of TCR beta V- and J-genes. Excluded: some indistinguishable V segments such as TRBV6-2 and TRBV6-3.

This clonotype was obtained from a female donor in good health and CMV-seronegative. Sequencing was performed on PBMCs. This chain links TRBV2 with TRBJ2-1; 11 nucleotides match TRBD1. The CDR3 protein is CASRRGTGGRNEQFF. The CDR3 DNA follows: TGTGCCAGCAGGAGGGGGACAGGGGGTAGGAATGAGCAGTTCTTC. Full variable domain (remainder filled in from reference TRBV2 and TRBJ2-1): EPEVTQTPSHQVTQMGQEVILRCVPISNHLYFYWYRQILGQKVEFLVSFYNNEISEKSEIFDDQFSVERPDGSNFTLKIRSTKLEDSAMYFCASRRGTGGRNEQFFGPGTRLTVL.